This TCR beta chain emerged from a study of identical twins. Study-wide results and limits: The abundant beta clonotypes from cord blood had fewer insertions, and memory repertoires had none of this. Weaker excess twin sharing was observed in beta out-of-frame sequences.

This clonotype appeared a few times. Its antigen is currently unknown. The CDR3 length is 16 residues. The V gene lost 2 bases and the J gene lost 5 bases, with 17 bases spanning the gap. CDR1 and CDR2 (germline): SGHRS, YFSETQ. After template switching added a universal primer site, the resulting cDNA carried unique molecular identifiers. TCRdb re-called the 5' RACE reads with MiXCR, one entry per CDR3 protein. In the table there are about 920,000 distinct CDR3 sequences, 9% to 15% of which are singletons. This sample also appeared in a second study, on yellow fever vaccine responses in identical twins. This second report adds: Twins reportedly mounted vaccine T cell responses that seemed partly convergent, partly personalized.

The clonotype originates from a woman aged 18 to 35 in good health. Sequenced input: PBMCs. This chain connects TRBV5-1 to TRBJ2-1; weak D call: TRBD1 (8 bases). The CDR3 DNA reads as TGCGCCAGCAGCTTAGACTACAGGGGGGGGCACAATGAGCAGTTCTTC. Amino acid sequence: CASSLDYRGGHNEQFF.